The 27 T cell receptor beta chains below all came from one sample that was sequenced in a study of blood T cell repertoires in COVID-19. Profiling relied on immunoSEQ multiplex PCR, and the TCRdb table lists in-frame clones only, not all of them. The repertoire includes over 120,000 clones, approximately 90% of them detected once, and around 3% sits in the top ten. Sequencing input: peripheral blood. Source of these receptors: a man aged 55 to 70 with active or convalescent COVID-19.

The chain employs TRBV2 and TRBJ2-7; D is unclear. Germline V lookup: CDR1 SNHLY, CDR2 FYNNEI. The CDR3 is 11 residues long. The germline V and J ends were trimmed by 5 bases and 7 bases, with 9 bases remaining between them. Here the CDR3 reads CASSPTTEQYF. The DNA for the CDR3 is TGTGCCAGCAGTCCAACAACGGAGCAGTACTTC. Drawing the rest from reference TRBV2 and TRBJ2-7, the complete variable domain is EPEVTQTPSHQVTQMGQEVILRCVPISNHLYFYWYRQILGQKVEFLVSFYNNEISEKSEIFDDQFSVERPDGSNFTLKIRSTKLEDSAMYFCASSPTTEQYFGPGTRLTVT.

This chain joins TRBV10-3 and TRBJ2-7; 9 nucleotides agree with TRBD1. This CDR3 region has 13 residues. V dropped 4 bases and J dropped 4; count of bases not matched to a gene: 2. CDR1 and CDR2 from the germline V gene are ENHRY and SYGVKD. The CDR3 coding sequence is TGTGCCATCAGTGCGGGACAGGGATACGAGCAGTACTTC. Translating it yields CAISAGQGYEQYF.

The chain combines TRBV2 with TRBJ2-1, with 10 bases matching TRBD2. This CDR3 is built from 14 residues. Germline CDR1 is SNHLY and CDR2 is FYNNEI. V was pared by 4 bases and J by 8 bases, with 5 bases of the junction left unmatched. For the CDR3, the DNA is TGTGCCAGCAGTGGGCTAGCGGGAGTGGATGAGCAGTTCTTC. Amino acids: CASSGLAGVDEQFF.

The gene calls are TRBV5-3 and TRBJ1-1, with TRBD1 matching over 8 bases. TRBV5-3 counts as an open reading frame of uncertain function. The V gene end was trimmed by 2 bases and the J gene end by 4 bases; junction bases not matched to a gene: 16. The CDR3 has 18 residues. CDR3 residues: CARSLIRQGSFETTEAFF. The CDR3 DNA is TGTGCCAGAAGCTTAATCAGACAGGGGTCGTTTGAGACCACTGAAGCTTTCTTT.

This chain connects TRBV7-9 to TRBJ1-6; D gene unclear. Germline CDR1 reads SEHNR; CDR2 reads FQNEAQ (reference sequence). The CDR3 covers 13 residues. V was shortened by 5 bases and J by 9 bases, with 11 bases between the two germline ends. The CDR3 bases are TGTGCCAGCAGCAGTAACAGCTTTTCACCCCTCCACTTT. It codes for CASSSNSFSPLHF.

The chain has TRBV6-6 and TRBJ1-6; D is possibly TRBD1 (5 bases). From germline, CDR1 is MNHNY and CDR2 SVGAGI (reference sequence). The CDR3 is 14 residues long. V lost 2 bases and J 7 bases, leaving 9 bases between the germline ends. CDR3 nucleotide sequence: TGTGCCAGCAGTTACCGGTCAGGGAATTCACCCCTCCACTTT. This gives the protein CASSYRSGNSPLHF.

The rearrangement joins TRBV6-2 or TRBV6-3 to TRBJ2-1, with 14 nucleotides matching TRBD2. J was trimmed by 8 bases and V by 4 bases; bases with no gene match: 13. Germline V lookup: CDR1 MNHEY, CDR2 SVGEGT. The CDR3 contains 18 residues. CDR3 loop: CASSSGSGTSGSGDEQFF. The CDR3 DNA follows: TGTGCCAGCAGTTCAGGATCCGGGACTAGCGGGAGCGGCGATGAGCAGTTCTTC.

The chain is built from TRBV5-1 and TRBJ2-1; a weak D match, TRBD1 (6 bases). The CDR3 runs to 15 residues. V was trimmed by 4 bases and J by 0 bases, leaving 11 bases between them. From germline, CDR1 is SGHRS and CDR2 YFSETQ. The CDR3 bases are TGCGCCAGCAGCACACAGGGTCTCTCCTACAATGAGCAGTTCTTC. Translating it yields CASSTQGLSYNEQFF.

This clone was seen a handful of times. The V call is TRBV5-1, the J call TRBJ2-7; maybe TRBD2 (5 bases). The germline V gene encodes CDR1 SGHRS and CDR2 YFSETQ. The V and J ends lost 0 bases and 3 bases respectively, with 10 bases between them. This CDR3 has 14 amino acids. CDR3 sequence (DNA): TGCGCCAGCAGCTTGGAGAGGGATTACTACGAGCAGTACTTC. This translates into CASSLERDYYEQYF.

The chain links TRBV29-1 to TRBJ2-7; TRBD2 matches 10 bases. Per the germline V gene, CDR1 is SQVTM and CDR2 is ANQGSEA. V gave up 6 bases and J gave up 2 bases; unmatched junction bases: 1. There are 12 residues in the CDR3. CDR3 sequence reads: CSVAGGTYEQYF. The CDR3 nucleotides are TGCAGCGTAGCGGGGGGGACCTACGAGCAGTACTTC.

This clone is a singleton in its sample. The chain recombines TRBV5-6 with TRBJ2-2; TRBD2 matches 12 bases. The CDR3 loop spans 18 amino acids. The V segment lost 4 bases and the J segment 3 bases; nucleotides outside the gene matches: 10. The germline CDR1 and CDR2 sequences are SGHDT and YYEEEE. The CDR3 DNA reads TGTGCCAGCAGCCCGGGACTAGCGGGCCCACCCCACACCGGGGAGCTGTTTTTT. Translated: CASSPGLAGPPHTGELFF.

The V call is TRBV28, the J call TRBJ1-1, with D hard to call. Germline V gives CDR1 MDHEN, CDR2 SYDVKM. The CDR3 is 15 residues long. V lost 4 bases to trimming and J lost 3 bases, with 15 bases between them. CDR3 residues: CASSSKDWWDTEAFF. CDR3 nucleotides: TGTGCCAGCAGTTCTAAGGACTGGTGGGACACTGAAGCTTTCTTT.

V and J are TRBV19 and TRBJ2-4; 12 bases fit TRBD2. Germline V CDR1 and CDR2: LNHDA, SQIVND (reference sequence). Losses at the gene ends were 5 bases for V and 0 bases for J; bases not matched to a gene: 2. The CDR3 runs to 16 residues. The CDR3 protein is CASSSGLAGAKNIQYF. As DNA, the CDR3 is TGTGCCAGTAGTTCGGGACTAGCGGGAGCCAAAAACATTCAGTACTTC.

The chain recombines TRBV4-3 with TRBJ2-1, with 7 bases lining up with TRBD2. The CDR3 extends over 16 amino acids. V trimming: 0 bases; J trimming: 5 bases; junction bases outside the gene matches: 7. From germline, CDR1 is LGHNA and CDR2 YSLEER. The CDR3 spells CASSQEAQGGNNEQFF. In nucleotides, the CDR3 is TGCGCCAGCAGCCAAGAGGCCCAGGGAGGGAACAATGAGCAGTTCTTC.

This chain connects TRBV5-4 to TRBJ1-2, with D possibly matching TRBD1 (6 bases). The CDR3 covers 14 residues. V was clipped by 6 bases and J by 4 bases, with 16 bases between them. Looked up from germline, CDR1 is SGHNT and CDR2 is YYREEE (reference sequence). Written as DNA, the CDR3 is TGTGCCAGCACCCTAGGCACAGGGAGCTATGGCTACACCTTC. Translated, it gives CASTLGTGSYGYTF.

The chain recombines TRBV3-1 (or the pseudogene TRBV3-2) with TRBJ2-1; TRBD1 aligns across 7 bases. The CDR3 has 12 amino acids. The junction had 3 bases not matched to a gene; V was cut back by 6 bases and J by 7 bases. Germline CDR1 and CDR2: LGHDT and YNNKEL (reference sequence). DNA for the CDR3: TGTGCCAGCAGTCTCAGGGGGAATGAGCAGTTCTTC. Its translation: CASSLRGNEQFF.

The CDR3 loop is CASSYSWTGNQPQHF. Here the CDR3 DNA reads TGTGCCAGCAGTTACTCGTGGACAGGGAATCAGCCCCAGCATTTT. This chain uses TRBV6-2 or TRBV6-3 with TRBJ1-5; 8 bases line up with TRBD1. Germline trimming cut 0 bases from V and 4 bases from J; bases unmatched to any gene: 2. The length of the CDR3 is 15 residues. The germline gives CDR1 MNHEY, CDR2 SVGEGT.

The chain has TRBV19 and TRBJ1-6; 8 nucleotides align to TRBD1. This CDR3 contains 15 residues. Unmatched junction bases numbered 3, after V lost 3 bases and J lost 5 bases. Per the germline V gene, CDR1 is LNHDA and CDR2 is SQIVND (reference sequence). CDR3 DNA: TGTGCCAGTAGTATTTTGGACAGGGATAATTCACCCCTCCACTTT. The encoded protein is CASSILDRDNSPLHF. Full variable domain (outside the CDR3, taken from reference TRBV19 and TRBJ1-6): DGGITQSPKYLFRKEGQNVTLSCEQNLNHDAMYWYRQDPGQGLRLIYYSQIVNDFQKGDIAEGYSVSREKKESFPLTVTSAQKNPTAFYLCASSILDRDNSPLHFGNGTRLTVT.

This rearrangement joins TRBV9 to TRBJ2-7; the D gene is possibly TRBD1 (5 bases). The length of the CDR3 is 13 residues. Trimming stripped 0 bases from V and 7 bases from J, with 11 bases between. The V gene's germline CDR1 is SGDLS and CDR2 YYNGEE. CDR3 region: CASSVGWGEEQYF. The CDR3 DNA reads TGTGCCAGCAGCGTAGGCTGGGGCGAAGAGCAGTACTTC.

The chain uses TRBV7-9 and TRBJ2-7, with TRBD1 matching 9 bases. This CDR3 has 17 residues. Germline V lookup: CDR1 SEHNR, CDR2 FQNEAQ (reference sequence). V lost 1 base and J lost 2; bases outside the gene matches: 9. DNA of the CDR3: TGTGCCAGCAGCTTAGTGCGAGGGACAGGGTTCACCTACGAGCAGTACTTC. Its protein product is CASSLVRGTGFTYEQYF.

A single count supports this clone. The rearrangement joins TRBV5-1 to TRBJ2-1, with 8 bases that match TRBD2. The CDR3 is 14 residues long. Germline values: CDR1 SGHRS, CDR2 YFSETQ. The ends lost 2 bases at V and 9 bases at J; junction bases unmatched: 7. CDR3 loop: CASSFQRERGEQFF. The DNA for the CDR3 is TGCGCCAGCAGCTTTCAGCGGGAGCGGGGTGAGCAGTTCTTC.

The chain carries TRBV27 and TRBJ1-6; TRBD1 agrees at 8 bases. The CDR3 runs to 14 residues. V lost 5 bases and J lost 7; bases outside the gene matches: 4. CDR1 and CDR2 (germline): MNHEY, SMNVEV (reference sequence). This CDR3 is CASSKGQVNSPLHF. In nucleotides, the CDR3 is TGTGCCAGCAGTAAGGGACAGGTCAATTCACCCCTCCACTTT.

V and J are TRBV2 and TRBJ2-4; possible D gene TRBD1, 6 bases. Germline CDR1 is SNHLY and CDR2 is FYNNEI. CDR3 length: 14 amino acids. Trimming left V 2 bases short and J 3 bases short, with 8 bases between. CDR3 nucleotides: TGTGCCAGCAGTGAACGACAGGACAAAAACATTCAGTACTTC. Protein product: CASSERQDKNIQYF.

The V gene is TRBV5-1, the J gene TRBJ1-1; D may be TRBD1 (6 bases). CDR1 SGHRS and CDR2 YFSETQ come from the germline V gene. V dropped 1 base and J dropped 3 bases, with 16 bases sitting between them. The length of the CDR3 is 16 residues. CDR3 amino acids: CASSLRDNLWDTEAFF. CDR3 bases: TGCGCCAGCAGCTTGCGGGACAACCTGTGGGACACTGAAGCTTTCTTT. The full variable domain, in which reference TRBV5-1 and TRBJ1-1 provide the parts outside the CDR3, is KAGVTQTPRYLIKTRGQQVTLSCSPISGHRSVSWYQQTPGQGLQFLFEYFSETQRNKGNFPGRFSGRQFSNSRSEMNVSTLELGDSALYLCASSLRDNLWDTEAFFGQGTRLTVV.

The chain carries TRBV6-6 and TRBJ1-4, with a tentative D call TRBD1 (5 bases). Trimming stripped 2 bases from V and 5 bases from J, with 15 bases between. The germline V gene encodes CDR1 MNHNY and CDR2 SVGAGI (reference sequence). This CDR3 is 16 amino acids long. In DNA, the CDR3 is TGTGCCAGCAGTTACCCCTCCAGGGTGGGGAATGAAAAACTGTTTTTT. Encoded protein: CASSYPSRVGNEKLFF.

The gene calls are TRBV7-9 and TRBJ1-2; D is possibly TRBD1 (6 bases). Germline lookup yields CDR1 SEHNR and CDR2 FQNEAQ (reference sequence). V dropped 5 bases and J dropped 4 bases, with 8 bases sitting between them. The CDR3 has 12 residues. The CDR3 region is CASSPDSYGYTF. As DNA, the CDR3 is TGTGCCAGCAGCCCGGACAGCTATGGCTACACCTTC.

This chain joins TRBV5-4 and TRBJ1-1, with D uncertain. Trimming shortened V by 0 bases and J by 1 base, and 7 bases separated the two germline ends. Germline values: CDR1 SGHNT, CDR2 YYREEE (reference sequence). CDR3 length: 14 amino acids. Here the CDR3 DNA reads TGTGCCAGCAGCTTGGGGGCTCCGAACACTGAAGCTTTCTTT. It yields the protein CASSLGAPNTEAFF.